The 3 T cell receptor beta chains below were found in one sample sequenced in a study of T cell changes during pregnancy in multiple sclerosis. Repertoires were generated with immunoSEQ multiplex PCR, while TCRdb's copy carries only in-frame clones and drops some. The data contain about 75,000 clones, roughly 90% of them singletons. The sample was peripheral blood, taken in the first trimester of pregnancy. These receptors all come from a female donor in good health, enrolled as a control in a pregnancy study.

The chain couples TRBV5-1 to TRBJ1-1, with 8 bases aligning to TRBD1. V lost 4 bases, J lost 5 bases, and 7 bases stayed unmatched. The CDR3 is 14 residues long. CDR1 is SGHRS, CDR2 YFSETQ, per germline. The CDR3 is CASSPPGGGTEAFF. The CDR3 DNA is TGCGCCAGCAGCCCACCAGGGGGCGGAACTGAAGCTTTCTTT.

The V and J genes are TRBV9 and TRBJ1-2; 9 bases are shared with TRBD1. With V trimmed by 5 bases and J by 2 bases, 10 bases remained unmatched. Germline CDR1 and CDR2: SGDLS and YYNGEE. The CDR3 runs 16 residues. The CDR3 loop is CASRSGGTGKNYGYTF. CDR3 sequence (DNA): TGTGCCAGCAGGTCCGGAGGGACAGGGAAAAACTATGGCTACACCTTC.

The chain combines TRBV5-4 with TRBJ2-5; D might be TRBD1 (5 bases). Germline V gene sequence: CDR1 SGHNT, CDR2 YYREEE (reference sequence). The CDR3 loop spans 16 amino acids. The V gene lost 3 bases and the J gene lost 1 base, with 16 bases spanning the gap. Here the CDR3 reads CASSSGSGFFQETQYF. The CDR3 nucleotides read TGTGCCAGCAGCTCGGGCTCAGGGTTTTTCCAAGAGACCCAGTACTTC.